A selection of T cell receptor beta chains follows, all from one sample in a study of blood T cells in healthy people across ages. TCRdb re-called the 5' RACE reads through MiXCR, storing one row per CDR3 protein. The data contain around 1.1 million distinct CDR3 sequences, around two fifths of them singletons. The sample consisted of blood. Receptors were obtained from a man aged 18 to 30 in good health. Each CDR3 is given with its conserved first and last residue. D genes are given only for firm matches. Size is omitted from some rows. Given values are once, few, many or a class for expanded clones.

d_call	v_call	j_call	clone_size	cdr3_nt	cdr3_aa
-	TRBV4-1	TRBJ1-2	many	TGCGCCAGCAGCCAAGTTGAGGGCAGGCGACCCTATGGCTACACCTTC	CASSQVEGRRPYGYTF
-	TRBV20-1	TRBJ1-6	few	TGCAGTGCTATAGGGGGTTCACCCCTCCACTTT	CSAIGGSPLHF
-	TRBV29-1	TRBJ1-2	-	TGCAGCGTTGATGGAGGTCAGACCTTCAACTATGCCTACACCTTC	CSVDGGQTFNYAYTF
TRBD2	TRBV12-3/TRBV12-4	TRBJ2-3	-	TGTGCCAGCAGTTTTTCCGGGGGGTCAGGCACAGATACGCAGTATTTT	CASSFSGGSGTDTQYF
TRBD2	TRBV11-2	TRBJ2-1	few	TGTGCCAGCAGTAAGACTAGCGGCCAGGGGTACAATGAGCAGTTCTTC	CASSKTSGQGYNEQFF
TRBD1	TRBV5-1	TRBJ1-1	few	TGCGCCAGCAGAAGACAGGGGCTGAACACTGAAGCTTTCTTT	CASRRQGLNTEAFF
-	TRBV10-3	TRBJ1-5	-	TGTGCCATCAGTGAGGGCAGGGAGAGGAATCAGCCCCAGCATTTT	CAISEGRERNQPQHF
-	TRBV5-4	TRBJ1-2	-	TGTGCCAGCAGCTTGGCTGCCCAGGGACACTATGGCTACACCTTC	CASSLAAQGHYGYTF
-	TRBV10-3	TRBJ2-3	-	TGTACCATCAGTGAGCCTGCAGGGGGGCCTAATACGCAGTATTTT	CTISEPAGGPNTQYF
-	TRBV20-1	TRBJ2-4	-	TGCAGTGCTAGGGTAGCCAAAAACATTCAGTACTTC	CSARVAKNIQYF
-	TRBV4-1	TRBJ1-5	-	TGCGCCAGCAGCCAAGATACCGGCCGGTCCGGGGGCGATCAGCCCCAGCATTTT	CASSQDTGRSGGDQPQHF
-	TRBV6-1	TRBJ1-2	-	TGTGCCAGCAGTGAAAAGCCAGGGCCCTATGGCTACACCTTC	CASSEKPGPYGYTF
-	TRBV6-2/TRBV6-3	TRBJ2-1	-	TGTGCCAGCAGGTCGGCCGGAGGCTACAATGAGCAGTTCTTC	CASRSAGGYNEQFF
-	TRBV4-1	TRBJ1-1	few	TGCGCCAGCCACCACGGTGAGGGCACTGAAGCTTTCTTT	CASHHGEGTEAFF
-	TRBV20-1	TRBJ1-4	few	TGCAGTGCGAAACAGGGACCCCTTAATGAAAAACTGTTTTTT	CSAKQGPLNEKLFF
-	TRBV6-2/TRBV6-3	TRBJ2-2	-	TGTGCCGGCACTTACCCTAGGAAGGCCGTCACCGGGGAGCTGTTTTTT	CAGTYPRKAVTGELFF
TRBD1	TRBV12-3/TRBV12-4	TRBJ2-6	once	TGTGCCAGCACCGCAGGGGACAGACTCGTTTTTCCGCTGGCCAACGTCCCGACTTTC	CASTAGDRLVFPLANVPTF
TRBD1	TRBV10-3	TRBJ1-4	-	TGTGCCATCAGTGGGGGACAGGGAATGAATGAAAAACTGTTTTTT	CAISGGQGMNEKLFF
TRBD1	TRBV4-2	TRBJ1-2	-	TGTGCCAGCAGCCGGGAAACAGGGACAGGTTATGGCTACACCTTC	CASSRETGTGYGYTF